This TCR beta chain stems from a study of CD8 T cells in Susac syndrome. From blood CD8+ and CD4+ T cells, TCR beta sequences were generated. In the multiple sclerosis control group, patients were treatment-naive and had stable or active relapsing-remitting disease. Both CD4+ and CD8+ T cells were negatively isolated, and TEMRA cells underwent FACS enrichment. From germline, CDR1 is ENHRY and CDR2 SYGVKD. The CDR3 runs to 16 residues. V lost 4 bases, J lost 5 bases, and 8 bases stayed unmatched. Reverse transcription of roughly 0.45 to 1 ug RNA was performed with random hexamers. Across 54 Vbeta and 13 Jbeta, immunoSEQ multiplex PCR amplified TCR beta CDR3. In TCRdb, the immunoSEQ multiplex PCR reads were re-called with MiXCR into one record per CDR3 protein. Among roughly 170,000 distinct CDR3 sequences listed, approximately 93% were seen once.

The clonotype was recovered from a human donor with multiple sclerosis. Sequencing was done on a sample of CD4+ T cells from PBMCs. The chain is built from TRBV10-3 and TRBJ2-1; TRBD1 aligns across 10 bases. The CDR3 nucleotides are TGTGCCATCAGTGGGACATATGGGACAGGGGACAATGAGCAGTTCTTC. Amino acid sequence: CAISGTYGTGDNEQFF.